This TCR beta chain derives from a study of CD8 T cells in Susac syndrome. Isolation of CD8+ and CD4+ T cells was performed negatively, whereas enrichment of TEMRA cells was done by FACS. Reverse transcription of about 0.5 to 1 ug RNA was performed with random hexamers. MiXCR, applied by TCRdb to the immunoSEQ multiplex PCR reads, yields one record per CDR3 protein. The profile shows 160,000 or so distinct CDR3 sequences, approximately 94% of them singletons. V lost 5 bases, J lost 4 bases, and 5 bases stayed unmatched. The CDR3 has 14 amino acids. Germline V lookup: CDR1 DFQATT, CDR2 SNEGSKA (reference sequence).

This chain connects TRBV20-1 to TRBJ2-5; 12 nucleotides agree with TRBD2. Source material: CD4+ T cells from PBMCs. The TCR was taken from a human donor with multiple sclerosis. CDR3 sequence reads: CSAPSGRASETQYF. The CDR3 DNA sequence: TGCAGTGCTCCTAGCGGGAGGGCGTCAGAGACCCAGTACTTC.